This T cell receptor (beta chain) appears in the sequencing data of a study of T-cell reconstitution after alpha-beta-depleted transplantation in children. Findings of the study overall: Reported findings indicate that, about two months after transplant, alpha-beta T cells came from several hundred expanded clones, which were derived from non-depleted graft cells. Hyperexpanded clones declined; after one year, newly produced T cells mostly supplied diversity. For some patients, TCRbeta diversity was high at day 60 because of recipient T cells and thymic progenitors that survived.

Unique molecular identifiers were incorporated into the prepared TCRbeta library. TCRdb recomputed calls from the PCR reads with MiXCR, one row per CDR3 protein. The table records around 800,000 distinct CDR3 sequences, roughly 15% of them present only once. A few counts support this clonotype. Its antigen remains unidentified. This sequence was found in a male patient younger than 18 who had a stem cell transplant for acute lymphoblastic leukemia, so the T cells may come from the graft donor. This sample comprised PBMCs, mostly from graft donor cells, obtained 360 days after TCRalphabeta/CD19-depleted stem cell transplant.

The DNA of the CDR3 is TGTGCCGCGGGATTGGAGCTAGCGGATTACAATGAGCAGTTCTTC. It specifies CAAGLELADYNEQFF. The rearrangement joins TRBV7-8 to TRBJ2-1, with 7 bases fitting TRBD2. Germline V gives CDR1 SGHVS, CDR2 FQNEAQ. The CDR3 totals 15 residues. The V and J ends lost 11 bases and 4 bases, in that order; junction bases with no gene match: 14.